This entry lists 21 T cell receptor beta chains sequenced from one sample in a study. TCRdb called the RT-PCR reads again in MiXCR, with one record for every CDR3 protein. The sample contains almost 700,000 distinct CDR3 sequences, 14% of which appear only once. The sample consisted of memory CD4+ T cells from blood. The receptors derive from a female donor in good health, serving as a healthy control.

This clonotype was recorded a few times. V gene TRBV7-8 combines with J gene TRBJ2-5; 9 nucleotides agree with TRBD1. The trim removed 1 base at V and 5 bases at J, leaving 5 bases unmatched. CDR3 length: 15 residues. CDR1 is SGHVS and CDR2 is FQNEAQ in the germline V gene. The CDR3 reads CASSLGDRVRETQYF. In nucleotides, the CDR3 is TGTGCCAGCAGCTTAGGGGACAGGGTCCGGGAGACCCAGTACTTC. The variable domain in full, completed from reference TRBV7-8 and TRBJ2-5, reads GAGVSQSPRYKVAKRGQDVALRCDPISGHVSLFWYQQALGQGPEFLTYFQNEAQLDKSGLPSDRFFAERPEGSVSTLKIQRTQQEDSAVYLCASSLGDRVRETQYFGPGTRLLVL.

This clonotype was seen many times. The chain carries TRBV24-1 and TRBJ2-7; D is ambiguous. The V end was cut by 5 bases, the J end by 7 bases, with 11 bases between. Germline loops: CDR1 KGHDR, CDR2 SFDVKD. The CDR3 consists of 12 residues. The CDR3 is CATSGRVGEQYF. The CDR3 region has the DNA TGTGCCACCAGTGGAAGGGTTGGAGAGCAGTACTTC.

Only a few counts were recorded for this clonotype. The chain combines TRBV12-3 or TRBV12-4 with TRBJ1-6; D may be TRBD1 (5 bases). The V gene lost 6 bases and the J gene lost 10 bases, with 13 bases spanning the gap. The CDR3 is made up of 13 amino acids. CDR3 sequence (DNA): TGTGCCAGCAGCCTCAAAGGGGACTCACCCCTCCACTTT. It is translated as CASSLKGDSPLHF.

The V gene is TRBV4-1, the J gene TRBJ1-3; no clear D gene. Germline V gene sequence: CDR1 MGHRA, CDR2 YSYEKL. V shed 0 bases and J shed 0 bases, with 9 bases lying between them. The CDR3 covers 16 residues. The CDR3 sequence is CASSQDKGRSGNTIYF. CDR3 sequence (DNA): TGCGCCAGCAGCCAAGATAAGGGCCGCTCTGGAAACACCATATATTTT.

The chain uses TRBV30 and TRBJ2-3; the match to TRBD2 covers 12 bases. Germline values: CDR1 GTSNPN, CDR2 SVGIG (reference sequence). This CDR3 contains 14 residues. The V gene end was trimmed by 3 bases and the J gene end by 6 bases; junction bases not matched to a gene: 4. The chain's CDR3 is CAWSLGTSGDTQYF. CDR3 DNA sequence: TGTGCCTGGAGCTTAGGGACTAGCGGGGATACGCAGTATTTT.

This chain connects TRBV15 to TRBJ1-1; a weak D match, TRBD1 (5 bases). The V gene lost 9 bases and the J gene lost 10 bases, with 15 bases spanning the gap. Germline lookup yields CDR1 LNHNV and CDR2 YYDKDF (reference sequence). This CDR3 region has 11 residues. The CDR3 spells CATKSRVRAFF. DNA of the CDR3: TGTGCCACAAAATCCAGGGTGAGAGCTTTCTTT.

For the CDR3, the DNA is TGTGCCAGCAGCCTAACTAGCGGTCCTCCAAGGGATACGCAGTATTTT. It encodes CASSLTSGPPRDTQYF. The chain links TRBV28 to TRBJ2-3, with 8 nucleotides matching TRBD2. With 6 bases clipped from V and 6 bases from J, the junction kept 14 bases outside the gene matches. Germline lookup yields CDR1 MDHEN and CDR2 SYDVKM. The CDR3 covers 16 residues.

The V and J genes are TRBV6-2 or TRBV6-3 and TRBJ2-7; 9 positions match TRBD1. The CDR3 contains 16 residues. V gave up 6 bases and J gave up 5 bases; unmatched junction bases: 14. The germline gives CDR1 MNHEY, CDR2 SVGEGT. CDR3 in DNA: TGTGCCAGCAGCCCTAATGTCCGGGACAGGGTCCACGAGCAGTACTTC. It yields the protein CASSPNVRDRVHEQYF.

The chain has TRBV12-3 or TRBV12-4 and TRBJ2-3; 9 bases align to TRBD2. V gave up 4 bases and J gave up 2 bases; unmatched junction bases: 13. The CDR3 extends over 18 amino acids. This CDR3 reads CASSSRRLSGGITDTQYF. The CDR3 DNA reads as TGTGCCAGCAGTTCTCGCCGCTTGAGCGGGGGGATCACAGATACGCAGTATTTT.

This clonotype was seen at least ten times. This rearrangement joins TRBV29-1 to TRBJ2-6; D is ambiguous. Trimming took off 3 bases at V and 0 bases at J, with 3 bases between the two ends. The CDR3 loop spans 13 amino acids. Per germline, CDR1 SQVTM and CDR2 ANQGSEA. The CDR3 region has the DNA TGCAGCGTTGAGAGCTCTGGGGCCAACGTCCTGACTTTC. It specifies CSVESSGANVLTF.

This clonotype was picked up a small number of times. V usage is TRBV7-2 and J usage is TRBJ2-2; no firm D call. V was trimmed by 5 bases and J by 7 bases, leaving 17 bases between them. The germline V gene encodes CDR1 SGHTA and CDR2 FQGNSA. This CDR3 comprises 15 residues. The DNA of the CDR3 is TGTGCCAGCAGCCAGTACTTAGTTTATGACGGGGAGCTGTTTTTT. Protein sequence: CASSQYLVYDGELFF.

The rearrangement uses TRBV15 and TRBJ1-6; D is unresolved. CDR3 length: 13 amino acids. Trimming shortened V by 0 bases and J by 9 bases, and 6 bases separated the two germline ends. Looked up from germline, CDR1 is LNHNV and CDR2 is YYDKDF (reference sequence). CDR3 sequence: CATSRDGLSPLHF. In DNA form, the CDR3 reads TGTGCCACCAGCAGAGACGGACTTTCACCCCTCCACTTT.

Many counts were recorded for this clonotype. The genes are TRBV20-1 and TRBJ2-7; D uncertain. This CDR3 has 12 amino acids. Germline CDR1 and CDR2: DFQATT and SNEGSKA (reference sequence). Trimming took off 6 bases at V and 3 bases at J, with 12 bases between the two ends. The CDR3 bases are TGCAGTGCCTCCGCGGAGAGCTACGAGCAGTACTTC. Amino acids: CSASAESYEQYF.

In this sample, this clonotype turned up many times. The rearrangement uses TRBV4-3 and TRBJ1-2; TRBD1 matches 8 bases. The CDR3 runs to 15 residues. Germline V CDR1 and CDR2: LGHNA, YSLEER. Trimming cost V 4 bases and J 4 bases; bases outside gene matches: 8. This chain's CDR3 is CASSRSRQGRYGYTF. The CDR3 coding sequence is TGCGCCAGCAGCCGGAGCAGACAGGGGCGCTATGGCTACACCTTC.

The V gene is TRBV6-5, the J gene TRBJ2-7, with 10 nucleotides matching TRBD1. The V and J ends lost 6 bases and 5 bases, in that order; junction bases with no gene match: 10. Germline-derived CDR1 and CDR2 are MNHEY and SVGAGI. The CDR3 consists of 15 residues. The CDR3 DNA is TGTGCCAGCAGGAAACCCGGGACAGGGGTACACGAGCAGTACTTC. It encodes CASRKPGTGVHEQYF.

This rearrangement joins TRBV6-1 to TRBJ2-7; TRBD1 aligns across 9 bases. With 6 bases clipped from V and 5 bases from J, the junction kept 14 bases outside the gene matches. This CDR3 contains 16 residues. CDR1 and CDR2 (germline): MNHNS, SASEGT. The CDR3 loop reads CASRRLPGQGVNEQYF. The CDR3 DNA reads as TGTGCCAGCAGGAGGTTGCCGGGACAGGGTGTGAACGAGCAGTACTTC.

The chain links TRBV18 to TRBJ2-7; D may be TRBD1 (7 bases). CDR1 KGHSH and CDR2 LQKENI come from the germline V gene. CDR3 length: 14 residues. V was trimmed by 6 bases and J by 2 bases, leaving 14 bases between them. The CDR3 reads CASSPSRGAYEQYF. The CDR3 region has the DNA TGTGCCAGCTCCCCCAGCAGGGGGGCCTACGAGCAGTACTTC.

This clonotype was picked up a small number of times. CDR3 coding DNA: TGTGCCAGCAGTTTATCGTGGCTAGCGGCAAATTACAATGAGCAGTTCTTC. Translated, it gives CASSLSWLAANYNEQFF. This chain connects TRBV27 to TRBJ2-1; the match to TRBD2 covers 7 bases. Germline assignment: CDR1 MNHEY and CDR2 SMNVEV (reference sequence). V lost 0 bases to trimming and J lost 4 bases; unmatched junction nucleotides: 9. This CDR3 is built from 17 residues.

This clonotype was seen many times. V usage is TRBV29-1 and J usage is TRBJ1-2; unclear D gene. The CDR3 has 14 residues. Germline V gene lookup returns CDR1 SQVTM and CDR2 ANQGSEA. Deletions cut 7 bases from V and 0 bases from J, with 15 bases between. CDR3 loop: CSGAGWGSNYGYTF. The CDR3, as DNA: TGCAGCGGGGCTGGCTGGGGATCTAACTATGGCTACACCTTC.

This clonotype was seen a handful of times. The rearrangement links TRBV25-1 to TRBJ1-2; D is uncertain. Germline values: CDR1 MGHDK, CDR2 SYGVNS. The CDR3 spans 14 residues. Trimming took off 7 bases at V and 4 bases at J, with 16 bases between the two ends. The CDR3, as DNA: TGTGCCAGCACCCCGAAGGGTGGATCCTATGGCTACACCTTC. As protein: CASTPKGGSYGYTF.

The chain is built from TRBV5-6 and TRBJ1-5, with D perhaps matching TRBD1 (6 bases). This CDR3 contains 16 residues. Germline V gene sequence: CDR1 SGHDT, CDR2 YYEEEE. The ends were cut back, 7 bases at V and 0 bases at J, with 17 bases in the middle. CDR3 DNA: TGTGCCAGCGGCCTATTCGGGGGCTATAGCAATCAGCCCCAGCATTTT. Translation: CASGLFGGYSNQPQHF. Full variable domain (remainder filled in from reference TRBV5-6 and TRBJ1-5): DAGVTQSPTHLIKTRGQQVTLRCSPKSGHDTVSWYQQALGQGPQFIFQYYEEEERQRGNFPDRFSGHQFPNYSSELNVNALLLGDSALYLCASGLFGGYSNQPQHFGDGTRLSIL.